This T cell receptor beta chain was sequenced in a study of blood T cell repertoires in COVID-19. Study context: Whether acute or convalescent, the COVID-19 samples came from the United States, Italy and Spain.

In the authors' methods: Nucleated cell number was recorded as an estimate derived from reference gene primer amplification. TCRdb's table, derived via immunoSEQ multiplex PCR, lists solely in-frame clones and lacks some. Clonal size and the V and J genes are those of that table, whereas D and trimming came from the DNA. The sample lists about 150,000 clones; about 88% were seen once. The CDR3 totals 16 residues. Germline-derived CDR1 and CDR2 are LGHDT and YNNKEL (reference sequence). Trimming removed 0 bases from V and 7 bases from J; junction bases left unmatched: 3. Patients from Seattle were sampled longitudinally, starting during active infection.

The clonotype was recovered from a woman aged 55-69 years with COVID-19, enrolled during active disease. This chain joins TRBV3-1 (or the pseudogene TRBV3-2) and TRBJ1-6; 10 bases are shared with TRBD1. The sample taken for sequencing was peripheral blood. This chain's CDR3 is CASSQDLTGGNSPLHF. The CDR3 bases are TGTGCCAGCAGCCAAGATCTGACAGGGGGCAATTCACCCCTCCACTTT.